The 24 T cell receptor beta chains below were found in one sample sequenced in a study of blood T cell repertoires in COVID-19 (TCRdb year 2020). Library generation was performed with the immunoSEQ multiplex PCR assay. TCRdb limited this immuneACCESS table to in-frame rearrangements with V and J called. A share of clones is missing; checked studies link under half to unresolved V genes, and the rest is unexplained. The sample table holds about 210,000 clones, of which roughly 87% were seen once. Together, the top ten hold more than 7% of the sample. The sample taken for sequencing was PBMCs or T cells enriched from blood (not recorded which). All receptors derive from a man aged 25-40 years in a cohort exposed to, infected with or recovered from COVID-19 (not recorded which).

The V call is TRBV11-2, the J call TRBJ1-1; 7 bases line up with TRBD1. The CDR3 is 15 residues long. Germline CDR1 reads SGHAT; CDR2 reads FQNNGV. V shed 3 bases, J shed 3 bases, and the junction held 7 bases outside the gene matches. CDR3 loop: CASSFYTGEDTEAFF. CDR3 in DNA: TGTGCCAGCAGCTTCTATACAGGGGAAGACACTGAAGCTTTCTTT.

For this clone: A read error may be the cause here, since a much bigger clone is one base away. This rearrangement joins TRBV6-5 to TRBJ1-6; 9 nucleotides line up with TRBD1. The CDR3 has 14 residues. Germline V CDR1 and CDR2: MNHEY, SVGAGI. CDR3 sequence reads: CASSSTGGSSPLYF. DNA of the CDR3: TGTGCCAGCAGTTCGACAGGGGGTAGTTCACCCCTCTACTTT.

The chain joins TRBV3-1 (or the pseudogene TRBV3-2) to TRBJ2-3; the match to TRBD1 covers 8 bases. Germline V gene data show CDR1 as LGHDT and CDR2 as YNNKEL (reference sequence). The CDR3 length is 16 residues. J gave up 1 base and V 4 bases, and 7 bases lay outside the gene matches. This CDR3 reads CASSRGTGAGTDTQYF. The DNA for the CDR3 is TGTGCCAGCAGCCGAGGGACAGGAGCAGGCACAGATACGCAGTATTTT.

This sequence joins TRBV7-9 and TRBJ2-7, with 9 nucleotides matching TRBD2. The CDR3 spans 13 residues. Germline V gives CDR1 SEHNR, CDR2 FQNEAQ (reference sequence). V dropped 11 bases and J dropped 1; count of bases not matched to a gene: 6. Written as DNA, the CDR3 is TGTGCCGGAAGGCGGGAGGGGTCCTACGAGCAGTACTTC. Its translation is CAGRREGSYEQYF.

This clone was detected only once. The chain uses TRBV7-6 and TRBJ2-7; D perhaps matches TRBD1 (6 bases). Trimming removed 5 bases at V and 2 bases at J, with 10 bases between. CDR1 is SGHVS and CDR2 is FNYEAQ in the germline V gene. The CDR3 extends over 13 amino acids. CDR3 DNA: TGTGCCAGCAGCAGGGGGACGGCCTACGAGCAGTACTTC. Translated: CASSRGTAYEQYF.

This chain uses TRBV7-9 with TRBJ2-1, with a tentative D call TRBD2 (6 bases). There are 15 residues in the CDR3. Trimming removed 6 bases at V and 5 bases at J, with 17 bases between. The germline V gene has CDR1 SEHNR and CDR2 FQNEAQ (reference sequence). The CDR3 DNA follows: TGTGCCAGCAGGCCTCCGGGACTCCAAGACAATGAGCAGTTCTTC. This sequence encodes CASRPPGLQDNEQFF.

The V call is TRBV18, the J call TRBJ1-6, with 10 bases identical to TRBD1. This CDR3 has 14 amino acids. The V gene's germline CDR1 is KGHSH and CDR2 LQKENI. J was trimmed by 11 bases and V by 3 bases; bases with no gene match: 4. Here the CDR3 DNA reads TGTGCCAGCTCACCGGGGACAGGGGATGCACCCCTCCACTTT. Protein product: CASSPGTGDAPLHF. The full variable domain, its missing parts supplied by reference TRBV18 and TRBJ1-6, is NAGVMQNPRHLVRRRGQEARLRCSPMKGHSHVYWYRQLPEEGLKFMVYLQKENIIDESGMPKERFSAEFPKEGPSILRIQQVVRGDSAAYFCASSPGTGDAPLHFGNGTRLTVT.

The rearrangement links TRBV28 to TRBJ2-6, with D maybe TRBD1 (5 bases). The CDR3 runs to 15 residues. From germline, CDR1 is MDHEN and CDR2 SYDVKM. V lost 6 bases, J lost 0 bases, and 9 bases lay in between. CDR3: CASRYRSSGANVLTF. The CDR3 DNA follows: TGTGCCAGCAGATACAGGAGCTCTGGGGCCAACGTCCTGACTTTC. Drawing the rest from reference TRBV28 and TRBJ2-6, the complete variable domain is DVKVTQSSRYLVKRTGEKVFLECVQDMDHENMFWYRQDPGLGLRLIYFSYDVKMKEKGDIPEGYSVSREKKERFSLILESASTNQTSMYLCASRYRSSGANVLTFGAGSRLTVL.

The genes are TRBV28 and TRBJ2-3, with 7 positions matching TRBD1. Germline V lookup: CDR1 MDHEN, CDR2 SYDVKM. Trimming took 3 bases from V and 5 from J; bases not matched to a gene: 11. This CDR3 comprises 16 residues. CDR3 DNA sequence: TGTGCCAGCAGTTTTCCCGGGACAGCCTCTCGAGATACGCAGTATTTT. Amino acid sequence: CASSFPGTASRDTQYF.

The CDR3 here is CASSMGLAANTGELFF. CDR3 DNA sequence: TGCGCCAGCAGCATGGGACTAGCGGCCAACACCGGGGAGCTGTTTTTT. This rearrangement joins TRBV5-1 to TRBJ2-2; 11 bases are shared with TRBD2. With 4 bases clipped from V and 2 bases from J, the junction kept 4 bases outside the gene matches. CDR3 size: 16 residues. CDR1 is SGHRS, CDR2 YFSETQ, per germline.

The rearrangement links TRBV4-1 to TRBJ2-7; 9 bases agree with TRBD2. The CDR3 loop spans 15 amino acids. From germline, CDR1 is MGHRA and CDR2 YSYEKL. The trim removed 4 bases at V and 0 bases at J, leaving 4 bases unmatched. CDR3 coding DNA: TGCGCCAGCAGCCGACTAGCGGATAGCTCCTACGAGCAGTACTTC. It is translated as CASSRLADSSYEQYF.

The chain combines TRBV6-4 with TRBJ1-1; TRBD1 aligns across 8 bases. CDR3 length equals 13 residues. Germline values: CDR1 MRHNA, CDR2 SNTAGT. V lost 2 bases, J lost 4 bases, and 0 bases stayed unmatched. The CDR3 DNA reads as TGTGCCAGCAGTGACGACAGGGGCACTGAAGCTTTCTTT. Its translation is CASSDDRGTEAFF.

CDR3 nucleotides: TGTGCCAGCAGTTTAGATTTTGAGTCACCCCTCCACTTT. Encoded protein: CASSLDFESPLHF. The V and J genes are TRBV28 and TRBJ1-6; no firm D call. Germline V gene lookup returns CDR1 MDHEN and CDR2 SYDVKM. V was shortened by 2 bases and J by 10 bases, with 9 bases between the two germline ends. The CDR3 contains 13 residues.

This clone turned up a few times. The chain links TRBV28 to TRBJ1-1, with a tentative D call TRBD1 (5 bases). Germline V gives CDR1 MDHEN, CDR2 SYDVKM. The CDR3 has 12 residues. Trimming took off 6 bases at V and 11 bases at J, with 16 bases between the two ends. CDR3 DNA sequence: TGTGCCAGCAGGGGGACTTCTTTAAGGGCTTTCTTT. It translates to CASRGTSLRAFF.

J is TRBJ2-1 and V is TRBV6-5; 10 bases fit TRBD2. Germline trimming cut 6 bases from V and 6 bases from J; bases unmatched to any gene: 8. The germline gives CDR1 MNHEY, CDR2 SVGAGI. This CDR3 comprises 15 residues. CDR3 coding DNA: TGTGCCAGCAGGCGAGGCGGGACTAGCGTCAATGAGCAGTTCTTC. Its translation: CASRRGGTSVNEQFF.

The CDR3 here is CASSAPGLAVIETQYF. CDR3 DNA: TGTGCCAGCAGCGCACCGGGACTAGCGGTGATTGAGACCCAGTACTTC. The chain recombines TRBV9 with TRBJ2-5; 11 bases are a match to TRBD2. CDR1 SGDLS and CDR2 YYNGEE come from the germline V gene. This CDR3 has 16 residues. V lost 3 bases to trimming and J lost 5 bases; unmatched junction nucleotides: 9.

This clone was observed a single time. The chain carries TRBV29-1 and TRBJ2-7, with 7 bases aligning to TRBD1. Germline-derived CDR1 and CDR2 are SQVTM and ANQGSEA. With V trimmed by 4 bases and J by 4 bases, 13 bases remained unmatched. CDR3 length equals 15 residues. In DNA, the CDR3 is TGCAGCGTTGCCATACAGGGGACCCTCTTATACGAGCAGTACTTC. Translated, it gives CSVAIQGTLLYEQYF.

This chain uses TRBV6-2 or TRBV6-3 with TRBJ1-2; TRBD1 might be the D (6 bases). V was clipped by 5 bases and J by 6 bases, with 16 bases between them. Germline loops: CDR1 MNHEY, CDR2 SVGEGT. There are 14 residues in the CDR3. Here the CDR3 DNA reads TGTGCCAGCAGTGCCTACAGGGAAATCCATGGCTACACCTTC. It specifies CASSAYREIHGYTF.

The V and J genes are TRBV28 and TRBJ2-2; 7 bases map to TRBD2. This CDR3 is built from 14 residues. After removal of 7 bases from V and 4 bases from J, the junction contained 6 bases not matched to a gene. The germline V gene encodes CDR1 MDHEN and CDR2 SYDVKM. CDR3 in amino acids: CASTGSGLTGELFF. In nucleotides, the CDR3 is TGTGCCAGCACTGGTAGCGGGCTCACCGGGGAGCTGTTTTTT.

The chain uses TRBV4-1 and TRBJ1-1; D is perhaps TRBD1 (5 bases). The V gene lost 0 bases and the J gene lost 3 bases, with 14 bases spanning the gap. The length of the CDR3 is 16 residues. Germline CDR1 reads MGHRA; CDR2 reads YSYEKL. In DNA, the CDR3 is TGCGCCAGCAGCCAAGATCGGGACGGGAGCCACACTGAAGCTTTCTTT. Its protein product is CASSQDRDGSHTEAFF.

The rearrangement links TRBV6-1 to TRBJ1-5; 8 bases map to TRBD1. The germline V gene encodes CDR1 MNHNS and CDR2 SASEGT. After removal of 2 bases from V and 7 bases from J, the junction contained 7 bases not matched to a gene. CDR3 length: 15 residues. The CDR3 loop is CASSERDRRGQPQHF. The CDR3 DNA reads as TGTGCCAGCAGTGAACGGGACAGGCGGGGGCAGCCCCAGCATTTT.

The chain is built from TRBV28 and TRBJ2-1; a possible D gene is TRBD2 (5 bases). Germline V CDR1 and CDR2: MDHEN, SYDVKM. Trimming left V 11 bases short and J 5 bases short, with 19 bases between. The CDR3 is 14 residues long. The CDR3 nucleotides are TGTGCCTCCGGGATGGGTTACCCCCACAATGAGCAGTTCTTC. Its protein product is CASGMGYPHNEQFF.

This clone was observed a few times. The genes are TRBV3-1 (or the pseudogene TRBV3-2) and TRBJ1-4, with D uncertain. This CDR3 contains 17 residues. Germline V gene sequence: CDR1 LGHDT, CDR2 YNNKEL (reference sequence). The V gene lost 1 base and the J gene lost 0 bases, with 12 bases spanning the gap. DNA of the CDR3: TGTGCCAGCAGCCAAGCGACACTCACCGCAACTAATGAAAAACTGTTTTTT. Protein sequence: CASSQATLTATNEKLFF.

The gene calls are TRBV27 and TRBJ1-1; TRBD1 might be the D (5 bases). Germline V CDR1 and CDR2: MNHEY, SMNVEV (reference sequence). The CDR3 totals 13 residues. The V gene lost 1 base and the J gene lost 5 bases, with 8 bases spanning the gap. The CDR3 sequence is CASSLLGGTEAFF. The CDR3 DNA sequence: TGTGCCAGCAGTTTATTGGGGGGTACTGAAGCTTTCTTT.